This TCR beta chain was recorded in a study of blood T cell repertoires in COVID-19. Study information: Spain, Italy and the United States supplied samples that represented acute and convalescent COVID-19. From T cells, B-cell-depleted T cells, or PBMCs came the material, which was cDNA or gDNA.

The participants were between roughly 18 and 100 years old and came from fewer than 25 US areas. This CDR3 is 13 amino acids long. V lost 3 bases and J lost 6, with 8 bases in between. Germline V gene data show CDR1 as MGHRA and CDR2 as YSYEKL. Produced via immunoSEQ multiplex PCR; TCRdb's table is partial and in-frame only. The sample lists approximately 400,000 clones; around 87% were seen once. The V gene is TRBV4-1, the J gene TRBJ2-2, with D unresolved. Sequencing used PBMCs or T cells enriched from blood (not recorded which). The source of this sequence is a man aged 25 to 40 who had recovered from COVID-19. CDR3: CASSHPLAGELFF. In nucleotides, the CDR3 is TGCGCCAGCAGCCACCCCCTTGCCGGGGAGCTGTTTTTT.